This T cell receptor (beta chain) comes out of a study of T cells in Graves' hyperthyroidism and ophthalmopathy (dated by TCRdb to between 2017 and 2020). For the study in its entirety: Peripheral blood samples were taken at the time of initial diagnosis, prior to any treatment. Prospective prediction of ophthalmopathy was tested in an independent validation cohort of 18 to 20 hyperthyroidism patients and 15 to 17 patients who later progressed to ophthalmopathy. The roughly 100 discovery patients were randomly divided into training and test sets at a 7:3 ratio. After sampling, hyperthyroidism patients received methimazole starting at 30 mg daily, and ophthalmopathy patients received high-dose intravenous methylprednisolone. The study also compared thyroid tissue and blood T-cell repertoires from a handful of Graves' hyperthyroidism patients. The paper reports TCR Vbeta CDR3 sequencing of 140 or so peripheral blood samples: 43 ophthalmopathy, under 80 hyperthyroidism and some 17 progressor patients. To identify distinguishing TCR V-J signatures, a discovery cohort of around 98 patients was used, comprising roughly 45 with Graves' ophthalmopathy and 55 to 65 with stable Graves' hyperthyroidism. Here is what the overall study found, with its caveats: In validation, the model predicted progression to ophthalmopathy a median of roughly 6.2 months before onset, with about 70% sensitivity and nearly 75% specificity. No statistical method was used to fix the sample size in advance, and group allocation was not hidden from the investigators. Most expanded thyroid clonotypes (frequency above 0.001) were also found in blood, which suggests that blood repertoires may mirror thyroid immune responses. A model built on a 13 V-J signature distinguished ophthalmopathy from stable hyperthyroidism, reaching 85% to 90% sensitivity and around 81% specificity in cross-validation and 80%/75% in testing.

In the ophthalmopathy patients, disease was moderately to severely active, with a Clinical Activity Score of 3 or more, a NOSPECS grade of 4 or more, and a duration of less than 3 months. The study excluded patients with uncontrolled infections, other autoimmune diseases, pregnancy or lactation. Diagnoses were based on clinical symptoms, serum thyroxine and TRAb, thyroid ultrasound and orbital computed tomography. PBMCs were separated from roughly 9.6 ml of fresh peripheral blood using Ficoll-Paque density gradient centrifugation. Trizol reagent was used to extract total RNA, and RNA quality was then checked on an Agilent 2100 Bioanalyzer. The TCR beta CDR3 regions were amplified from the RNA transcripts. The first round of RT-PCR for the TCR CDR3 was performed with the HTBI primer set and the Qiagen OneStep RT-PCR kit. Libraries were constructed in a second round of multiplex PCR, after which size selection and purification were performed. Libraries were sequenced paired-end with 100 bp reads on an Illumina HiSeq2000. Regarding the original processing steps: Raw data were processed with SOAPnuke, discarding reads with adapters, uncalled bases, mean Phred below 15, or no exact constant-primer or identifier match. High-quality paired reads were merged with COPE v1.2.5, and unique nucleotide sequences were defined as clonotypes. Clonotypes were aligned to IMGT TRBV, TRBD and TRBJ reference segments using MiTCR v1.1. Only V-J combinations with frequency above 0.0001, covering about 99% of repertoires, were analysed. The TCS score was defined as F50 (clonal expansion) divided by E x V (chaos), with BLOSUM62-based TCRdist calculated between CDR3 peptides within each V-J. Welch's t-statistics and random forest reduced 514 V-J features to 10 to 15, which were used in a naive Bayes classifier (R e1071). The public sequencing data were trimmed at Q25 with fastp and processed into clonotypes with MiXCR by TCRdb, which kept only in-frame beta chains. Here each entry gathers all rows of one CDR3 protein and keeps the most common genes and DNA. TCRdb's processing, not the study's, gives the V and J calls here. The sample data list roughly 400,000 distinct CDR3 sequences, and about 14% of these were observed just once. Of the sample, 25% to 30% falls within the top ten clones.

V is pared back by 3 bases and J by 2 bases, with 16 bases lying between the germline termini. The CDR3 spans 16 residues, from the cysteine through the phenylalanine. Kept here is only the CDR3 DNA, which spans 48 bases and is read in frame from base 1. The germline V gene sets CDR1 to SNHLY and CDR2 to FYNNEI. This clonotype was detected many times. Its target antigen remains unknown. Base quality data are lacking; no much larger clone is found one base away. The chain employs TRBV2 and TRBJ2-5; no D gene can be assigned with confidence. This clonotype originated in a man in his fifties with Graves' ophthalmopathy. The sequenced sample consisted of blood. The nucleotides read TGTGCCAGCAGTGAGACGTCTACGGAGACTCAAGAGACCCAGTACTTC. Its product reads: CASSETSTETQETQYF.